This T cell receptor beta chain appears in the sequencing data of a study of CD8+ T cells in alopecia areata. Study-level information: C3H/HeJ donors aged roughly 6-12 months with spontaneous alopecia supplied skin grafted onto roughly 6-11-week-old female C3H/HeJ mice.

CDR3 length equals 15 residues. The V and J ends lost 5 bases and 0 bases, in that order; junction bases with no gene match: 5. Germline V gives CDR1 GKSSPN, CDR2 SITVG. About this clone itself: The target antigen is unknown. Genes and germline are mouse. The read ends 4 residues shy of where the CDR3 ends; the end is completed using the germline J gene.

cDNA prepared by RNA extraction and subsequent reverse transcription served as the template for sequencing. Libraries were prepared by immunoSEQ multiplex PCR; TCRdb keeps only in-frame clonotypes and omits some of them. The specimen has 250,000 or so clones, none found just once. Sorting relied on CD4, CD8alpha, NKG2D, NKG2ACE and other markers applied to pooled cutaneous lymph node cells. Study observations and caveats: Clonality exceeded that of normal scalp in lesional scalp, most notably in alopecia totalis/universalis. Whereas mice showed it more clearly, TCR sharing across patients was murkier, possibly because of HLA. Alphabeta T cells residing in normal skin are also sequenced in scalp samples.

The V call is TRBV31, the J call TRBJ2-3; 10 positions agree with TRBD2. Sequenced material: CD4+ T cells sorted from a lymph node. This receptor was taken from a C3H/HeJ mouse with alopecia areata. These mice share the MHC haplotype H2-k. CDR3 DNA (partial): TGTGCCTGGCGCTGGGGGGGCGCGAGTGCAGAA. This translates into CAWRWGGASAE. The whole CDR3 protein is CAWRWGGASAETLYF.